The clone carrying this TCR beta chain occurred a few times. Profiled with immunoSEQ multiplex PCR; TCRdb holds only in-frame clones, not every one. The sample holds approximately 50,000 clones, 80% seen once. V lost 6 bases and J lost 5, with 20 bases in between. Germline V gene lookup returns CDR1 MDHEN and CDR2 SYDVKM. This CDR3 spans 16 amino acids. This specimen belongs to a study of OX40 agonist ivuxolimab in advanced cancers. Study-wide background: Among those enrolled, mean age was 60 years (range roughly 23 to 90) and about 79% were male.

The chain couples TRBV28 to TRBJ2-1; D unclear. The sequence came from an adult with an advanced solid tumor such as melanoma, head and neck, liver or kidney cancer. The sequencing used CD4+ or CD8+ T cells sorted from blood, collected in a trial of the OX40 agonist ivuxolimab. CDR3 in amino acids: CASSSPARVGNNEQFF. The CDR3 DNA reads as TGTGCCAGCAGCTCGCCCGCGAGAGTAGGAAACAATGAGCAGTTCTTC.